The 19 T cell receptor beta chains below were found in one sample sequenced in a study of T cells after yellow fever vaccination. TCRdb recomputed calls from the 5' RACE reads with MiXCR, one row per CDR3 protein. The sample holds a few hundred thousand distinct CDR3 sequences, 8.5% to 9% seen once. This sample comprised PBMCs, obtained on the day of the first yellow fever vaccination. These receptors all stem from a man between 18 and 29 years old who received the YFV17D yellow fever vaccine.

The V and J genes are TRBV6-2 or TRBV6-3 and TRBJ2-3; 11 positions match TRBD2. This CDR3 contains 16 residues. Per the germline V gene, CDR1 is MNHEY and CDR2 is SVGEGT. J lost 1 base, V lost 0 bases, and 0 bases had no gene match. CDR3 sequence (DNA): TGTGCCAGCAGTTACTCGGGACTAGCGGGCACAGATACGCAGTATTTT. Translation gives CASSYSGLAGTDTQYF.

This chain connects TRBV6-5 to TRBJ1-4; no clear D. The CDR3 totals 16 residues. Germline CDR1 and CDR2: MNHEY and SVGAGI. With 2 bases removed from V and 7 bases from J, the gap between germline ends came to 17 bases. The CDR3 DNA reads TGTGCCAGCAGTTACGATGGGGTGACCACTCTTGAAAAACTGTTTTTT. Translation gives CASSYDGVTTLEKLFF.

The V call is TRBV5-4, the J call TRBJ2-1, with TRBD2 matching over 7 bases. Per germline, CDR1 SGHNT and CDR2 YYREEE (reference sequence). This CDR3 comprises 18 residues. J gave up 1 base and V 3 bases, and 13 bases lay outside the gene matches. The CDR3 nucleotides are TGTGCCAGCAGCTCTTCCGGTTCGGGGGGAGGATCCTACAATGAGCAGTTCTTC. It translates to CASSSSGSGGGSYNEQFF.

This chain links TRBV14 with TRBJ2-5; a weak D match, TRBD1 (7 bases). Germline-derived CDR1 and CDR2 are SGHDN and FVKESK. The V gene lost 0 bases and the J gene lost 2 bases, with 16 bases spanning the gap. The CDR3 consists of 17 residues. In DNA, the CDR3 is TGTGCCAGCAGCCAAGATGTGGTGCGGGACAGACAAGAGACCCAGTACTTC. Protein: CASSQDVVRDRQETQYF.

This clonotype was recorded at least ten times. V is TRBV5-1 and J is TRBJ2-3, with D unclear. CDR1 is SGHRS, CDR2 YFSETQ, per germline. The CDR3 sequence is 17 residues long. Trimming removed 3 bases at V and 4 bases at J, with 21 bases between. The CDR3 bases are TGCGCCAGCAGCTCGACGTATACCCGACCCCGGGCAGATACGCAGTATTTT. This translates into CASSSTYTRPRADTQYF.

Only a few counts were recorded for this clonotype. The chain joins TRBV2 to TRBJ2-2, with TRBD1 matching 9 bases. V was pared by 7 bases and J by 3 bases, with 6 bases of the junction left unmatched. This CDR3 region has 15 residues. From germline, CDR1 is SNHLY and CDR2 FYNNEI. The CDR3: CASMPGQGYTGELFF. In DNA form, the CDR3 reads TGTGCCAGCATGCCGGGACAGGGCTACACCGGGGAGCTGTTTTTT.

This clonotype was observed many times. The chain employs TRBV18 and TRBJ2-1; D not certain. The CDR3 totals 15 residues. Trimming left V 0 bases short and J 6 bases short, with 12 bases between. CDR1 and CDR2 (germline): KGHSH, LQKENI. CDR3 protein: CASSPPSDAPNEQFF. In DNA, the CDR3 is TGTGCCAGCTCACCACCGTCTGACGCCCCCAATGAGCAGTTCTTC.

CDR3 region: CATGTWGGSGNTIYF. Written as DNA, the CDR3 is TGTGCTACTGGGACCTGGGGTGGCTCGGGAAACACCATATATTTT. V is TRBV12-3 or TRBV12-4 and J is TRBJ1-3, with D possibly TRBD1 on 5 matching bases. The CDR3 extends over 15 amino acids.

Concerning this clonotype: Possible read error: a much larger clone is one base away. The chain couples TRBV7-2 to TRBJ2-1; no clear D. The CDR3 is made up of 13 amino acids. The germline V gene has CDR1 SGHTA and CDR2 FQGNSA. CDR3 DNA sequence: TGTGTCAGCAGTCCGTACATGTACAATGAGCAGTTCTTC. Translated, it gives CVSSPYMYNEQFF.

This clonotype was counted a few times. CDR3 sequence: CATSDRDGHTDTQYF. For the CDR3, the DNA is TGTGCCACCAGTGACCGGGACGGACACACAGATACGCAGTATTTT. This chain links TRBV24-1 with TRBJ2-3, with D perhaps matching TRBD1 or TRBD2 (5 bases each). This CDR3 has 15 residues. Trimming cost V 4 bases and J 2 bases, with 12 bases left between them. The germline gives CDR1 KGHDR, CDR2 SFDVKD.

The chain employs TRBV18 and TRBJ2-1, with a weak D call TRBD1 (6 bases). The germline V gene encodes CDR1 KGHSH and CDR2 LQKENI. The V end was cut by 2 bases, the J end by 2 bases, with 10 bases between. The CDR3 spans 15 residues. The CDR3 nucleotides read TGTGCCAGCTCACCAGGCAGGGGCGCCTACAATGAGCAGTTCTTC. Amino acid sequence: CASSPGRGAYNEQFF. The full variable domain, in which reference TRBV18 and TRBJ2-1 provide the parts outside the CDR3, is NAGVMQNPRHLVRRRGQEARLRCSPMKGHSHVYWYRQLPEEGLKFMVYLQKENIIDESGMPKERFSAEFPKEGPSILRIQQVVRGDSAAYFCASSPGRGAYNEQFFGPGTRLTVL.

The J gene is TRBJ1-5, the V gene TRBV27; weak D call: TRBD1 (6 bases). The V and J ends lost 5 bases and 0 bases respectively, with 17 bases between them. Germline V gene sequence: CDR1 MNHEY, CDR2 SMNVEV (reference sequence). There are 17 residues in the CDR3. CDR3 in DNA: TGTGCCAGCAGTAGAATAGGGGGGCAGATTAGCAATCAGCCCCAGCATTTT. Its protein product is CASSRIGGQISNQPQHF.

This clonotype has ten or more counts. DNA for the CDR3: TGCGCCAGCAGCTCCGTGCGAGGGGGTAATGAGCAGTTCTTC. As protein: CASSSVRGGNEQFF. J is TRBJ2-1 and V is TRBV5-1; possibly TRBD1 for D (6 bases). The V end was cut by 3 bases, the J end by 7 bases, with 14 bases between. The CDR3 extends over 14 amino acids. Germline CDR1 and CDR2: SGHRS and YFSETQ.

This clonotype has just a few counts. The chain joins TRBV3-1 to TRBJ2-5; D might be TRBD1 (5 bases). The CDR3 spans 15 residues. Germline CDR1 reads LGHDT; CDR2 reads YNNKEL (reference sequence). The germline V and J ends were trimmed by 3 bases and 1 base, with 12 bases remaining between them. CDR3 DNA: TGTGCCAGCAGCCATTACCGACAGTTCCAAGAGACCCAGTACTTC. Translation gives CASSHYRQFQETQYF.

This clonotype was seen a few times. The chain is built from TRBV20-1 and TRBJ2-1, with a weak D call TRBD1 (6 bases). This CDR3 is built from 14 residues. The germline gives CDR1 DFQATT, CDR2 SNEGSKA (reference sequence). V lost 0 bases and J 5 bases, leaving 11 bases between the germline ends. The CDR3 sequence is CSARDGGTNNEQFF. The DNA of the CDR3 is TGCAGTGCTAGAGATGGTGGGACAAACAATGAGCAGTTCTTC.

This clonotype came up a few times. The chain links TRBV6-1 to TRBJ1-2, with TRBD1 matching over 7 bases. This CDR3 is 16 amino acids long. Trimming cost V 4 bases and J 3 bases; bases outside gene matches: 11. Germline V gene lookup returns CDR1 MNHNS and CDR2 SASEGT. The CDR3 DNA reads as TGTGCCAGCAGTGCCTACGGCAGACAGGGAGACTATGGCTACACCTTC. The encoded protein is CASSAYGRQGDYGYTF.

The CDR3 DNA follows: TGCGCCAGCAGCCAAGCATCCGGGCGGGGCTCTGGAAACACCATATATTTT. This gives the protein CASSQASGRGSGNTIYF. The chain couples TRBV4-3 to TRBJ1-3; D not resolved. Looked up from germline, CDR1 is LGHNA and CDR2 is YSLEER. Trimming cost V 1 base and J 0 bases, with 13 bases left between them. The CDR3 sequence is 17 residues long.

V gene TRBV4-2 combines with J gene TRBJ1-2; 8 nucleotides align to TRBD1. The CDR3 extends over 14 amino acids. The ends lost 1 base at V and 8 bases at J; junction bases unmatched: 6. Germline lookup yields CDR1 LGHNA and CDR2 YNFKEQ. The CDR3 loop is CASSQGQDRDGYTF. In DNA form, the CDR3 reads TGTGCCAGCAGCCAAGGGCAGGACAGGGACGGCTACACCTTC.

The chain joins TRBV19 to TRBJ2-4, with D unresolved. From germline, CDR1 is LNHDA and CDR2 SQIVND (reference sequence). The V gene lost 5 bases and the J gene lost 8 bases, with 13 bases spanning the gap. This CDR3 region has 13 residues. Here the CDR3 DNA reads TGTGCCAGTAGTCCTGACCCAGTCTACATTCAGTACTTC. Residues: CASSPDPVYIQYF.